These 9 T cell receptor beta chains share one sample of origin, sequenced in a study of vaccination effects on CD4 cells after COVID-19. Clones were read by immunoSEQ multiplex PCR, and TCRdb kept only the in-frame ones, dropping some. Of nearly 30,000 clones in the sample, around 80% were seen once. In the ViraFEST assay, antigen-specific CD4+ clonotypes were identified by expansion after peptide-pool stimulation. The culture ran for roughly ten days before CD4+ T cells were isolated. The cohort was immunized with two doses of either the BNT162b2 or mRNA-1273 vaccine. No antigen has been assigned to these receptors. The starting material was CD4+ T cells from PBMCs cultured with SARS-CoV-2 spike peptides, obtained after COVID-19 vaccination. The receptors shown here come from a human donor who received a COVID-19 vaccine. Some clones in this sample may be carry-over from other donors' samples.

The chain has TRBV7-2 and TRBJ1-3; 7 bases agree with TRBD1. This CDR3 contains 16 residues. Germline V CDR1 and CDR2: SGHTA, FQGNSA. With 3 bases clipped from V and 0 bases from J, the junction kept 5 bases outside the gene matches. CDR3 bases: TGTGCCAGCAGCTTCCAAGACAGGGTCTCTGGAAACACCATATATTTT. Amino acid sequence: CASSFQDRVSGNTIYF.

The chain recombines TRBV4-1 with TRBJ2-7, with 7 bases fitting TRBD1. The J segment lost 7 bases and the V segment lost 0 bases, leaving 12 bases of the junction unmatched. CDR1 and CDR2 (germline): MGHRA, YSYEKL. CDR3 length: 16 amino acids. The CDR3 loop reads CASSQDPSIQGREQYV. CDR3 sequence (DNA): TGCGCCAGCAGCCAAGATCCCTCGATACAGGGGCGGGAGCAGTACGTC.

CDR3 in DNA: TGTGCCAGCTCACCAGGCTGGGGGGAGGAAAAACTGTTTTTT. This gives the protein CASSPGWGEEKLFF. V and J are TRBV18 and TRBJ1-4; a weak D match, TRBD1 (5 bases). Germline V gene lookup returns CDR1 KGHSH and CDR2 LQKENI. The CDR3 loop spans 14 amino acids. The germline V and J ends were trimmed by 2 bases and 8 bases, with 12 bases remaining between them.

The chain carries TRBV29-1 and TRBJ1-1; possible D gene TRBD1, 6 bases. V lost 6 bases to trimming and J lost 0 bases, with 20 bases between them. In germline, CDR1 is SQVTM, CDR2 ANQGSEA. The CDR3 is 16 residues long. The CDR3 region has the DNA TGCAGCGTCGTGAGGGCAGGGGCCAACTTGAACACTGAAGCTTTCTTT. Translated, it gives CSVVRAGANLNTEAFF. The whole variable domain, remainder taken from reference TRBV29-1 and TRBJ1-1, is SAVISQKPSRDICQRGTSLTIQCQVDSQVTMMFWYRQQPGQSLTLIATANQGSEATYESGFVIDKFPISRPNLTFSTLTVSNMSPEDSSIYLCSVVRAGANLNTEAFFGQGTRLTVV.

V is TRBV11-2 and J is TRBJ1-3; no clear D gene. Trimming took off 2 bases at V and 0 bases at J, with 20 bases between the two ends. The length of the CDR3 is 19 residues. CDR1 and CDR2 from the germline V gene are SGHAT and FQNNGV. CDR3 loop: CASSLYEGSAFTSGNTIYF. The CDR3 DNA follows: TGTGCCAGCAGCTTATACGAGGGCAGCGCCTTCACCTCTGGAAACACCATATATTTT.

The chain employs TRBV9 and TRBJ1-4, with 7 bases identical to TRBD1. Germline CDR1 and CDR2: SGDLS and YYNGEE. The CDR3 has 16 amino acids. J lost 4 bases, V lost 4 bases, and 10 bases had no gene match. DNA of the CDR3: TGTGCCAGCAGCAGATTTGACAGGGCGGGTAATGAAAAACTGTTTTTT. Its protein is CASSRFDRAGNEKLFF. The entire variable domain, with the rest obtained from reference TRBV9 and TRBJ1-4, is as follows: DSGVTQTPKHLITATGQRVTLRCSPRSGDLSVYWYQQSLDQGLQFLIQYYNGEERAKGNILERFSAQQFPDLHSELNLSSLELGDSALYFCASSRFDRAGNEKLFFGSGTQLSVL.

This clone was seen a single time. The chain carries TRBV2 and TRBJ1-2; D gene unclear. CDR1 is SNHLY, CDR2 FYNNEI, per germline. V lost 1 base and J 8 bases, leaving 8 bases between the germline ends. This CDR3 comprises 12 residues. CDR3 protein: CASSEDFTGYTF. The CDR3 nucleotides read TGTGCCAGCAGTGAAGATTTCACGGGCTACACCTTC.

The rearrangement links TRBV14 to TRBJ2-5, with D unresolved. Germline lookup yields CDR1 SGHDN and CDR2 FVKESK. The CDR3 covers 14 residues. Trimming shortened V by 0 bases and J by 7 bases, and 12 bases separated the two germline ends. Written as DNA, the CDR3 is TGTGCCAGCAGCCAAGAGAACGTGCTTGGGACCCAGTACTTC. Encoded protein: CASSQENVLGTQYF.

V is TRBV2 and J is TRBJ1-2, with a possible D match to TRBD1 (6 bases). V was trimmed by 7 bases and J by 0 bases, leaving 21 bases between them. Germline V gives CDR1 SNHLY, CDR2 FYNNEI. CDR3 length: 17 residues. The DNA of the CDR3 is TGTGCCAGCATCCTAAGAGGGGGGAGGGCTACTAACTATGGCTACACCTTC. Protein sequence: CASILRGGRATNYGYTF. Full variable domain (outside the CDR3, taken from reference TRBV2 and TRBJ1-2): EPEVTQTPSHQVTQMGQEVILRCVPISNHLYFYWYRQILGQKVEFLVSFYNNEISEKSEIFDDQFSVERPDGSNFTLKIRSTKLEDSAMYFCASILRGGRATNYGYTFGSGTRLTVV.